The 9 T cell receptor beta chains in this list originate from one sample, sequenced in a study of monozygotic twins with cystic fibrosis. Using immunoSEQ multiplex PCR, the repertoire was profiled, and TCRdb retains in-frame clones only, with some absent. The sample lists fewer than 15,000 clones, approximately 98% occurring once. The sequenced material came from blood. Receptors originate from a girl aged 2 to 10 with cystic fibrosis.

The chain is built from TRBV27 and TRBJ1-2; the D gene is possibly TRBD1 (5 bases). Trimming cost V 6 bases and J 4 bases, with 15 bases left between them. The CDR3 contains 14 residues. The germline gives CDR1 MNHEY, CDR2 SMNVEV (reference sequence). CDR3 protein: CASRLGAGGYGYTF. The CDR3 DNA reads as TGTGCCAGCAGGCTAGGGGCTGGTGGCTATGGCTACACCTTC.

This chain links TRBV2 with TRBJ1-2, with 7 bases lining up with TRBD1. The CDR3 length is 15 residues. From germline, CDR1 is SNHLY and CDR2 FYNNEI. The junction had 15 bases not matched to a gene; V was cut back by 2 bases and J by 12 bases. This chain's CDR3 is CASSEIIGGSGGDTF. CDR3 sequence (DNA): TGTGCCAGCAGTGAAATCATAGGGGGCAGCGGGGGAGACACCTTC.

The V and J genes are TRBV14 and TRBJ2-7; 8 nucleotides line up with TRBD1. The germline V gene encodes CDR1 SGHDN and CDR2 FVKESK. The J segment lost 0 bases and the V segment lost 4 bases, leaving 5 bases of the junction unmatched. The CDR3 sequence is 15 residues long. The CDR3 loop reads CASSLTGQGSYEQYF. CDR3 nucleotides: TGTGCCAGCAGCCTTACTGGACAGGGCTCCTACGAGCAGTACTTC.

This chain connects TRBV5-4 to TRBJ1-2, with a possible D match to TRBD1 (5 bases). This CDR3 comprises 12 residues. Trimming cost V 2 bases and J 6 bases, with 8 bases left between them. Germline V CDR1 and CDR2: SGHNT, YYREEE (reference sequence). The CDR3 DNA reads TGTGCCAGCAGCTTTTTAGGGGATGGCTACACCTTC. Its translation is CASSFLGDGYTF.

This CDR3 reads CASSLDRVGYTF. The CDR3 bases are TGTGCCAGCAGTTTGGACAGGGTGGGCTACACCTTC. The chain couples TRBV27 to TRBJ1-2, with 8 positions matching TRBD1. V trimming: 3 bases; J trimming: 8 bases; junction bases outside the gene matches: 2. CDR1 and CDR2 from the germline V gene are MNHEY and SMNVEV (reference sequence). The CDR3 is 12 amino acids.

The rearrangement joins TRBV19 to TRBJ1-2; TRBD1 is a possible D gene (5 bases). The CDR3 has 13 residues. V shed 11 bases and J shed 6 bases, with 19 bases lying between them. In germline, CDR1 is LNHDA, CDR2 SQIVND (reference sequence). CDR3 residues: CAGTSGSQNGYTF. Here the CDR3 DNA reads TGTGCCGGGACCTCGGGGTCGCAGAATGGCTACACCTTC.

The chain has TRBV14 and TRBJ2-5; TRBD2 aligns across 13 bases. This CDR3 is built from 15 residues. Trimming at V came to 8 bases and at J to 2 bases, leaving 5 bases not matched to a gene. The germline V gene has CDR1 SGHDN and CDR2 FVKESK. CDR3 sequence reads: CASRRTSGRQETQYF. CDR3 sequence (DNA): TGTGCCAGCCGACGGACTAGCGGGAGACAAGAGACCCAGTACTTC.

The chain has TRBV10-3 and TRBJ1-2; tentatively, D is TRBD1 (6 bases). From germline, CDR1 is ENHRY and CDR2 SYGVKD. V was clipped by 10 bases and J by 0 bases, with 12 bases between them. This CDR3 is 13 amino acids long. CDR3: CATWQGSNYGYTF. DNA of the CDR3: TGTGCCACCTGGCAGGGGTCTAACTATGGCTACACCTTC.

V and J are TRBV6-1 and TRBJ1-1, with a tentative D call TRBD1 (6 bases). CDR3 length: 13 amino acids. V was trimmed by 1 base and J by 5 bases, leaving 8 bases between them. The germline V gene encodes CDR1 MNHNS and CDR2 SASEGT. The CDR3 DNA reads as TGTGCCAGCAGTGAAGACAGGGAGACTGAAGCTTTCTTT. Protein sequence: CASSEDRETEAFF.